This TCR beta chain was captured by sequencing in a study of response to subunit inactivated influenza vaccine. TCRdb re-derived calls from the RT-PCR reads in MiXCR, one entry per CDR3 protein. This sample carries around 200,000 distinct CDR3 sequences, approximately 9.2% of them seen once, and the ten largest clones take about a tenth. There are a few counts of this clonotype. Its antigen is undetermined. Study observations and caveats: Few new T cells, the authors suggested, are recruited by each seasonal influenza vaccination.

The specimen was non-naive T cells sorted from PBMCs, collected on the day of vaccination. The sequence was obtained from a man between 50 and 59 years old who received an inactivated influenza vaccine.

CDR3 region: CAWSSGQNSPLHF. The CDR3 DNA sequence: TGTGCCTGGAGTTCCGGACAAAATTCACCCCTCCACTTT. This chain uses TRBV30 with TRBJ1-6, with D possibly being TRBD1 (5 bases). V was cut by 2 bases and J by 7 bases, with 9 bases left in between. The CDR3 loop spans 13 amino acids. The V gene's germline CDR1 is GTSNPN and CDR2 SVGIG (reference sequence).